The clone carrying this T cell receptor beta chain was observed a few times. This sample was included in a study of shared T cell receptors in the human thymus. The CDR3 covers 16 residues. From germline, CDR1 is MNHNS and CDR2 SASEGT. Losses at the gene ends were 2 bases for V and 4 bases for J; bases not matched to a gene: 11. Assay used: immunoSEQ multiplex PCR; TCRdb lists only in-frame clones, some missing. The sample holds 720,000 or so clones, 80% to 90% seen once. Another study also made use of these data, one on human thymus T cells. That report adds: Surgeons resected thymus tissue during corrective heart surgery.

The sequence came from a girl in the first two years of life with a congenital heart defect. The sample was thymocytes. The chain carries TRBV6-1 and TRBJ2-7, with 7 bases that match TRBD1. The CDR3 sequence is CASSEIQSDRAYEQYF. The CDR3 coding sequence is TGTGCCAGCAGTGAAATCCAGTCTGACAGGGCATACGAGCAGTACTTC.